Here is one TCR beta chain with its context. The target antigen is unknown. J lost 6 bases, V lost 0 bases, and 6 bases had no gene match. The CDR3 is made up of 15 amino acids. The V gene's germline CDR1 is SGDLS and CDR2 YYNGEE. The entry originates in a study of cytomegalovirus exposure and HLA in healthy donors. Findings of the study overall: That first-cohort TCR clusters tended to co-occur in the approximately 120 validation repertoires was found in a later analysis.

Data came from immunoSEQ multiplex PCR; TCRdb stores just in-frame clones and leaves some out. The sample includes about 130,000 clones, around 90% of them seen just once. The specimen sequenced was PBMCs. This TCR was recovered from a woman aged 25 to 39 in good health and CMV-seropositive. The chain employs TRBV9 and TRBJ2-3, with 8 nucleotides matching TRBD2. This CDR3 is CASSVAGTRIDTQYF. CDR3 in DNA: TGTGCCAGCAGCGTAGCCGGGACTAGGATCGATACGCAGTATTTT. The full variable domain, completed using reference TRBV9 and TRBJ2-3, is DSGVTQTPKHLITATGQRVTLRCSPRSGDLSVYWYQQSLDQGLQFLIQYYNGEERAKGNILERFSAQQFPDLHSELNLSSLELGDSALYFCASSVAGTRIDTQYFGPGTRLTVL.